A selection of T cell receptor beta chains follows, all from one sample in a study of T cell repertoires in cytomegalovirus infection. TCRdb called the reads again in MiXCR, with one record for every CDR3 protein. This table has a few hundred thousand distinct CDR3 sequences, around a sixth appearing once. Sequenced input: PBMCs. These receptors originate from a human donor in good health (CMV status not recorded). Some clones in this sample may be carry-over from other donors' samples. CDR3s include the opening cysteine and the closing phenylalanine or tryptophan. Fields, in order: J gene, clone size, D gene, V gene, CDR3 length, CDR3 protein, CDR3 DNA. A D gene is named only where the DNA matches it firmly. Not every row has a clone size; where given, it reads once, few, many or a size class.

TRBJ1-2,few,TRBD1,TRBV28,14,CASSRGQAFYGYTF,TGTGCCAGCAGCCGAGGACAGGCTTTCTATGGCTACACCTTC
TRBJ2-3,.,.,TRBV5-1,13,CASSFQTTDTQYF,TGCGCCAGCAGCTTCCAGACGACAGATACGCAGTATTTT
TRBJ1-6,.,TRBD1,TRBV20-1,15,CSAEGTGGINSPLHF,TGCAGTGCCGAGGGGACAGGGGGCATTAATTCACCCCTCCACTTT
TRBJ1-6,many,TRBD1,TRBV4-2,18,CASSQDPQGGLYNSPLHF,TGTGCCAGCAGCCAAGATCCGCAGGGGGGACTCTATAATTCACCCCTCCACTTT
TRBJ1-3,few,TRBD1,TRBV12-3/TRBV12-4,15,CASSSDRDSGNTIYF,TGTGCCAGCAGTTCGGACAGGGACTCTGGAAACACCATATATTTT
TRBJ2-6,few,.,TRBV11-1,16,CASSLGHLSGANVLTF,TGTGCCAGCAGCTTGGGACATTTGTCTGGGGCCAACGTCCTGACTTTC
TRBJ2-7,many,.,TRBV7-9,15,CASSLRSSVSYEQYF,TGTGCCAGCAGCTTAAGAAGTTCGGTATCCTACGAGCAGTACTTC
TRBJ2-1,many,TRBD1,TRBV10-3,14,CAISGKQGYNEQFF,TGTGCCATCAGTGGCAAACAGGGGTACAATGAGCAGTTCTTC
TRBJ2-1,.,.,TRBV15,16,CATSRVAQSRGNEQFF,TGTGCCACCAGCAGAGTGGCGCAGTCCCGTGGCAATGAGCAGTTCTTC
TRBJ2-1,few,.,TRBV12-3/TRBV12-4,16,CASSIEGGNSYNEQFF,TGTGCCAGCAGTATTGAAGGGGGAAACTCCTACAATGAGCAGTTCTTC
TRBJ1-5,many,.,TRBV7-9,14,CASSWGGRGQPQHF,TGTGCCAGCAGCTGGGGAGGACGGGGTCAGCCCCAGCATTTT